One sample yielded the 30 T cell receptor beta chains listed below, sequenced in a study of blood T cell repertoires in COVID-19. Using immunoSEQ multiplex PCR, the repertoire was profiled, and TCRdb retains in-frame clones only, with some absent. Of 150,000 to 200,000 clones detected, about 93% appear once; the ten largest clones hold approximately 0.48%. Sequenced sample: peripheral blood. The receptors were gathered from a man aged 50 to 59 with acute or convalescent COVID-19.

The genes are TRBV9 and TRBJ2-3; D may be TRBD2 (6 bases). CDR1 and CDR2 from the germline V gene are SGDLS and YYNGEE. The CDR3 runs to 15 residues. V was pared by 1 base and J by 1 base, with 10 bases between. The CDR3 DNA is TGTGCCAGCAGCGTAAGGGGCGGGGGCACAGATACGCAGTATTTT. Its protein is CASSVRGGGTDTQYF. Full variable domain (missing parts from reference TRBV9 and TRBJ2-3): DSGVTQTPKHLITATGQRVTLRCSPRSGDLSVYWYQQSLDQGLQFLIQYYNGEERAKGNILERFSAQQFPDLHSELNLSSLELGDSALYFCASSVRGGGTDTQYFGPGTRLTVL.

This chain joins TRBV18 and TRBJ2-1; D perhaps matches TRBD2 (5 bases). This CDR3 has 11 residues. Germline V gene lookup returns CDR1 KGHSH and CDR2 LQKENI. Trimming removed 2 bases at V and 10 bases at J, with 6 bases between. This chain's CDR3 is CASSPGEEQFF. As DNA, the CDR3 is TGTGCCAGCTCACCAGGGGAGGAGCAGTTCTTC.

The genes are TRBV18 and TRBJ1-4; no firm D call. V was trimmed by 6 bases and J by 7 bases, leaving 12 bases between them. The CDR3 covers 13 residues. Per the germline V gene, CDR1 is KGHSH and CDR2 is LQKENI. The CDR3 bases are TGTGCCAGCTCGTCGGCGGGGATTGAAAAACTGTTTTTT. This codes for CASSSAGIEKLFF. The full variable domain, in which reference TRBV18 and TRBJ1-4 provide the parts outside the CDR3, is NAGVMQNPRHLVRRRGQEARLRCSPMKGHSHVYWYRQLPEEGLKFMVYLQKENIIDESGMPKERFSAEFPKEGPSILRIQQVVRGDSAAYFCASSSAGIEKLFFGSGTQLSVL.

The chain recombines TRBV5-1 with TRBJ2-3; 11 bases match TRBD1. The CDR3 extends over 13 amino acids. Trimming cost V 7 bases and J 4 bases; bases outside gene matches: 2. Germline assignment: CDR1 SGHRS and CDR2 YFSETQ. DNA for the CDR3: TGCGCCAGCTCGGGACAGGGGGCAGATACGCAGTATTTT. Residues: CASSGQGADTQYF.

The genes are TRBV12-3 or TRBV12-4 and TRBJ1-2; possible D gene TRBD1, 5 bases. Trimming stripped 6 bases from V and 7 bases from J, with 12 bases between. CDR3 length: 12 residues. In DNA form, the CDR3 reads TGTGCCAGCAGAGAAGACGGGGGTGGCTACACCTTC. Protein sequence: CASREDGGGYTF.

The rearrangement links TRBV6-2 or TRBV6-3 to TRBJ2-6, with 10 bases that match TRBD1. The CDR3 loop spans 17 amino acids. Trimming cost V 2 bases and J 1 base; bases outside gene matches: 2. Germline lookup yields CDR1 MNHEY and CDR2 SVGEGT. Written as DNA, the CDR3 is TGTGCCAGCAGTTACCCGGGACAGGGGTCTGGGGCCAACGTCCTGACTTTC. It encodes CASSYPGQGSGANVLTF.

Only one count was recorded for this clone. The chain couples TRBV6-5 to TRBJ1-1; TRBD1 agrees at 7 bases. Germline trimming cut 6 bases from V and 0 bases from J; bases unmatched to any gene: 4. The V gene's germline CDR1 is MNHEY and CDR2 SVGAGI. The CDR3 has 14 residues. CDR3 coding DNA: TGTGCCAGCAGGATACAGGGGATGAACACTGAAGCTTTCTTT. It encodes CASRIQGMNTEAFF.

The chain joins TRBV19 to TRBJ1-4, with 8 bases identical to TRBD1. J was trimmed by 8 bases and V by 6 bases; bases with no gene match: 14. The CDR3 consists of 16 residues. CDR1 is LNHDA, CDR2 SQIVND, per germline (reference sequence). In nucleotides, the CDR3 is TGTGCCAGTAGCGCGGGACAGGTTCCTTCGTCCGAAAAACTGTTTTTT. This sequence encodes CASSAGQVPSSEKLFF.

On this clone: An end of the junction does not agree with germline; a read error may underlie this. This rearrangement joins TRBV7-2 to TRBJ1-2; D possibly corresponds to TRBD1 (5 bases). This CDR3 is 15 amino acids long. The germline V gene encodes CDR1 SGHTA and CDR2 FQGNSA. This CDR3 reads CASSLGRAGSRQSNF. DNA of the CDR3: TGTGCCAGCAGCTTAGGACGGGCAGGGTCACGTCAGTCCAACTTC.

V is TRBV5-4 and J is TRBJ2-2, with TRBD2 matching 13 bases. V trimming: 5 bases; J trimming: 2 bases; junction bases outside the gene matches: 3. Germline values: CDR1 SGHNT, CDR2 YYREEE (reference sequence). The CDR3 has 16 residues. The CDR3 nucleotides read TGTGCCAGCAGACGGACTAGCGGGGGAAACACCGGGGAGCTGTTTTTT. Amino acids: CASRRTSGGNTGELFF.

This clone was detected once. The chain carries TRBV2 and TRBJ1-5; D is unresolved. V was trimmed by 3 bases and J by 9 bases, leaving 9 bases between them. Germline CDR1 SNHLY, CDR2 FYNNEI. CDR3 size: 12 residues. The CDR3 protein is CASSDATRPQHF. DNA of the CDR3: TGTGCCAGCAGTGACGCCACACGGCCCCAGCATTTT.

The chain uses TRBV10-3 and TRBJ1-5, with D uncertain. Between the trimmed V and J ends, which lost 8 bases and 5 bases, there was a span of 16 bases. The CDR3 covers 14 residues. The germline gives CDR1 ENHRY, CDR2 SYGVKD. The CDR3 DNA sequence: TGTGCCATCGGTCCGGGGATTTCGGATCAGCCCCAGCATTTT. Residues: CAIGPGISDQPQHF.

The CDR3 DNA sequence: TGTGCCAGTAGTAGAAGGGACAGAAATCAGCCCCAGCATTTT. Encoded protein: CASSRRDRNQPQHF. The V gene is TRBV19, the J gene TRBJ1-5; TRBD1 agrees at 7 bases. V shed 4 bases, J shed 4 bases, and the junction held 4 bases outside the gene matches. Germline assignment: CDR1 LNHDA and CDR2 SQIVND (reference sequence). This CDR3 comprises 14 residues.

V and J are TRBV27 and TRBJ1-2; the D gene is possibly TRBD1 (5 bases). Looked up from germline, CDR1 is MNHEY and CDR2 is SMNVEV (reference sequence). The CDR3 covers 14 residues. Trimming took 5 bases from V and 3 from J, leaving 13 bases between them. CDR3 residues: CASSRDRKDYGYTF. DNA for the CDR3: TGTGCCAGCAGTAGAGACAGAAAAGACTATGGCTACACCTTC.

This clone has only one observation. The chain carries TRBV2 and TRBJ1-5, with D perhaps TRBD1 (5 bases). CDR3 length equals 15 residues. Per germline, CDR1 SNHLY and CDR2 FYNNEI. V was trimmed by 11 bases and J by 6 bases, leaving 23 bases between them. CDR3 sequence reads: CAPNAGEGRGQPQHF. The CDR3 nucleotides read TGTGCCCCAAACGCGGGGGAAGGGCGGGGTCAGCCCCAGCATTTT.

This chain uses TRBV28 with TRBJ2-1; 7 bases agree with TRBD2. The J segment lost 2 bases and the V segment lost 6 bases, leaving 4 bases of the junction unmatched. This CDR3 is 14 amino acids long. Germline assignment: CDR1 MDHEN and CDR2 SYDVKM. CDR3 bases: TGTGCCAGCAGCCGGGAGGCGGCCTACAATGAGCAGTTCTTC. Amino acid sequence: CASSREAAYNEQFF.

Details on this clone: Other DNA variants within this sample encode the same CDR3. The chain links TRBV6-6 to TRBJ1-3; D uncertain. V was clipped by 0 bases and J by 1 base, with 4 bases between them. The CDR3 totals 14 residues. Looked up from germline, CDR1 is MNHNY and CDR2 is SVGAGI (reference sequence). CDR3 residues: CASSYSSSGNTIYF. Written as DNA, the CDR3 is TGTGCCAGCAGTTACTCTTCGTCTGGAAACACCATATATTTT.

J is TRBJ1-3 and V is TRBV24-1; D call uncertain. The CDR3 runs 13 residues. Germline CDR1 and CDR2: KGHDR and SFDVKD. Trimming cost V 12 bases and J 1 base, with 12 bases left between them. Here the CDR3 DNA reads TGTGCCGCCCAGGCGGGGTCTGGAAACACCATATATTTT. This encodes CAAQAGSGNTIYF.

V gene TRBV18 combines with J gene TRBJ2-2; TRBD2 agrees at 7 bases. The CDR3 consists of 16 residues. Trimming at V came to 3 bases and at J to 2 bases, leaving 6 bases not matched to a gene. Germline V lookup: CDR1 KGHSH, CDR2 LQKENI. The CDR3 sequence is CASSPLAVQNTGELFF. The CDR3 bases are TGTGCCAGCTCACCCCTAGCGGTTCAAAACACCGGGGAGCTGTTTTTT.

The V and J genes are TRBV5-1 and TRBJ1-6; 7 bases agree with TRBD1. The CDR3 totals 14 residues. Losses at the gene ends were 4 bases for V and 9 bases for J; bases not matched to a gene: 7. Germline values: CDR1 SGHRS, CDR2 YFSETQ. This chain's CDR3 is CASSPGDSGSPLHF. For the CDR3, the DNA is TGCGCCAGCAGCCCAGGGGACAGTGGTTCACCCCTCCACTTT.

In this sample, this clone turned up once. The chain employs TRBV5-4 and TRBJ2-1; D is perhaps TRBD2 (7 bases). This CDR3 region has 18 residues. Per germline, CDR1 SGHNT and CDR2 YYREEE (reference sequence). The germline V and J ends were trimmed by 4 bases and 9 bases, with 29 bases remaining between them. CDR3 bases: TGTGCCAGCAGCCCCCGGGGGGCCGGGACGAGATGGGCCAGTGAGCAGTTCTTC. As protein: CASSPRGAGTRWASEQFF.

This chain joins TRBV7-6 and TRBJ1-3; D perhaps matches TRBD1 (6 bases). V was shortened by 3 bases and J by 1 base, with 19 bases between the two germline ends. The germline V gene has CDR1 SGHVS and CDR2 FNYEAQ. This CDR3 comprises 18 residues. The CDR3 nucleotides are TGTGCCAGCAGCTTGGCACTTGACAGGCCGCAATCTGGAAACACCATATATTTT. As protein: CASSLALDRPQSGNTIYF.

This clone occurred once. The chain uses TRBV4-1 and TRBJ1-2, with D perhaps matching TRBD1 (5 bases). CDR1 is MGHRA and CDR2 is YSYEKL in the germline V gene. V lost 0 bases and J 3 bases, leaving 11 bases between the germline ends. The CDR3 loop spans 15 amino acids. CDR3 sequence (DNA): TGCGCCAGCAGCCAAGATAATGGGGGGTACTATGGCTACACCTTC. Translating gives CASSQDNGGYYGYTF.

The chain combines TRBV15 with TRBJ1-5; D not resolved. Trimming left V 1 base short and J 2 bases short, with 9 bases between. This CDR3 is built from 15 residues. In germline, CDR1 is LNHNV, CDR2 YYDKDF (reference sequence). CDR3 bases: TGTGCCACCAGCAGAGTTTGGGGAGGCAATCAGCCCCAGCATTTT. It codes for CATSRVWGGNQPQHF.

The chain employs TRBV7-9 and TRBJ2-7, with 7 bases that match TRBD1. CDR3 length: 15 residues. Germline V lookup: CDR1 SEHNR, CDR2 FQNEAQ (reference sequence). The J segment lost 6 bases and the V segment lost 2 bases, leaving 10 bases of the junction unmatched. The CDR3 is CASSLTGAPPTEQYV. CDR3 coding DNA: TGTGCCAGCAGCTTAACAGGGGCCCCTCCTACCGAGCAGTACGTC.

The table lists this clone with a count of one. V usage is TRBV4-1 and J usage is TRBJ1-5; 7 nucleotides match TRBD1. Germline CDR1 is MGHRA and CDR2 is YSYEKL. Trimming removed 0 bases from V and 1 base from J; junction bases left unmatched: 3. CDR3 length equals 16 residues. This CDR3 is CASSQERGLSNQPQHF. CDR3 DNA: TGCGCCAGCAGCCAAGAGAGGGGGCTGAGCAATCAGCCCCAGCATTTT.

This chain joins TRBV7-2 and TRBJ1-3, with D possibly TRBD1 on 6 matching bases. The V gene's germline CDR1 is SGHTA and CDR2 FQGNSA. Trimming removed 5 bases from V and 8 bases from J, with 10 bases in between. The CDR3 spans 12 residues. In DNA form, the CDR3 reads TGTGCCAGCAGCGAACAGGGTCACACCATATATTTT. Protein product: CASSEQGHTIYF.

The J gene is TRBJ1-6, the V gene TRBV7-9; D perhaps matches TRBD1 (5 bases). Germline values: CDR1 SEHNR, CDR2 FQNEAQ (reference sequence). Between the trimmed V and J ends, which lost 3 bases and 0 bases, there was a span of 12 bases. This CDR3 spans 17 amino acids. CDR3 sequence reads: CASSFLRVGSYNSPLHF. As DNA, the CDR3 is TGTGCCAGCAGCTTTCTCAGGGTGGGCTCCTATAATTCACCCCTCCACTTT.

The chain couples TRBV5-1 to TRBJ2-2; D is perhaps TRBD1 (6 bases). The CDR3 has 15 amino acids. Deletions cut 3 bases from V and 5 bases from J, with 14 bases between. Germline V CDR1 and CDR2: SGHRS, YFSETQ. In DNA, the CDR3 is TGCGCCAGCAGCTGGCTGGGGGCTGGGACCGGGGAGCTGTTTTTT. This gives the protein CASSWLGAGTGELFF.

The V and J genes are TRBV3-1 (or the pseudogene TRBV3-2) and TRBJ2-3; 10 positions agree with TRBD2. Germline values: CDR1 LGHDT, CDR2 YNNKEL (reference sequence). V was pared by 1 base and J by 5 bases, with 6 bases of the junction left unmatched. CDR3 length equals 16 residues. For the CDR3, the DNA is TGTGCCAGCAGCCAAGGGACTAGCGGTCCCCTAGATACGCAGTATTTT. Translation gives CASSQGTSGPLDTQYF.